This T cell receptor (beta chain) was found in a study of regulatory T cells in long-lasting Graves disease. Study-level background: Graves' disease counted as persistent after over 5 years of antithyroid drugs with positive TSH receptor antibodies. The study's findings and limits: Newly diagnosed disease favored TRBV20-1 and TRBJ2-1 over persistent disease. New patients shared fewer public clonotypes (approximately 970) than persistent patients did (about 2,700).

This clonotype was detected only a few times. Its antigen is currently unknown. The time point denotes: persistent/refractory GD, antithyroid drugs over 5 years with positive TRAb. Following extraction of RNA from PBMCs, that RNA was used to make the TCR library. A peripheral blood sample, around 8.5 milliliters in volume, was drawn into EDTA tubes. Sequencing libraries for TCR beta were prepared with iRepertoire HTBI primers and Arm-PCR of CDR3 regions. TCRdb reanalysed the multiplex PCR reads using MiXCR and keeps one entry per CDR3 protein. The sample contains 600,000 to 850,000 distinct CDR3 sequences, roughly 30% of which appear only once. Germline V gene sequence: CDR1 MNHEY, CDR2 SVGEGT. The CDR3 runs 14 residues. Germline trimming cut 2 bases from V and 5 bases from J; bases unmatched to any gene: 5.

The chain couples TRBV6-2 or TRBV6-3 to TRBJ2-5; 7 bases align to TRBD1. The input for sequencing was peripheral blood mononuclear cells (PBMCs), taken when the disease was refractory, from a patient treated with antithyroid drugs. The receptor was isolated from a female donor with Graves disease. In DNA, the CDR3 is TGTGCCAGCAGTTACGCGACAGGGTTGGAGACCCAGTACTTC. Its translation: CASSYATGLETQYF.